One and the same sample provided the 27 T cell receptor beta chains below, sequenced in a study of cytomegalovirus exposure and HLA in healthy donors. Primers for the PCR totalled 60 Vbeta and 13 Jbeta. TCRdb's table, derived via immunoSEQ multiplex PCR, lists solely in-frame clones and lacks some. This sample's table reports 150,000 to 250,000 clones. Sequencing input: PBMCs. These receptors were taken from a boy younger than 18 in good health and CMV-seronegative.

The V call is TRBV30, the J call TRBJ2-7, with TRBD1 as a possible D gene (8 bases). Germline values: CDR1 GTSNPN, CDR2 SVGIG (reference sequence). Trimming pared 4 bases from V and 7 bases from J, leaving 23 bases between. The CDR3 is 15 amino acids. The CDR3 protein is CAWTSIQGGPGEQYF. CDR3 DNA: TGTGCCTGGACGTCCATACAGGGGGGGCCTGGGGAGCAGTACTTC. The entire variable domain, with the rest obtained from reference TRBV30 and TRBJ2-7, is as follows: SQTIHQWPATLVQPVGSPLSLECTVEGTSNPNLYWYRQAAGRGLQLLFYSVGIGQISSEVPQNLSASRPQDRQFILSSKKLLLSDSGFYLCAWTSIQGGPGEQYFGPGTRLTVT.

The chain links TRBV5-1 to TRBJ2-1, with 10 bases aligning to TRBD2. Germline CDR1 is SGHRS and CDR2 is YFSETQ. There are 16 residues in the CDR3. The J segment lost 2 bases and the V segment lost 6 bases, leaving 8 bases of the junction unmatched. The CDR3 DNA reads TGCGCCAGCACCTTAGCGGGGGGCATAACCTACAATGAGCAGTTCTTC. This sequence encodes CASTLAGGITYNEQFF.

The gene calls are TRBV7-8 and TRBJ2-3; 12 bases are a match to TRBD2. V lost 0 bases and J lost 1; bases outside the gene matches: 2. Germline V gene data show CDR1 as SGHVS and CDR2 as FQNEAQ. The CDR3 totals 17 residues. CDR3 nucleotide sequence: TGTGCCAGCAGCTTAGCGCGACTAGCGGGGGGCACAGATACGCAGTATTTT. Translating it yields CASSLARLAGGTDTQYF.

The gene calls are TRBV6-5 and TRBJ2-6; D gene unclear. Germline V gene data show CDR1 as MNHEY and CDR2 as SVGAGI. The CDR3 is 13 amino acids. The ends were cut back, 3 bases at V and 4 bases at J, with 4 bases in the middle. The CDR3 DNA sequence: TGTGCCAGCAGTTATGTAGGGGCCAACGTCCTGACTTTC. This codes for CASSYVGANVLTF.

The CDR3 sequence: CASSFFVQSNLQFNGYTF. CDR3 nucleotide sequence: TGTGCCAGCAGCTTCTTTGTACAGTCCAATCTACAGTTTAATGGCTACACCTTC. The chain uses TRBV13 and TRBJ1-2; no definite D call. Germline lookup yields CDR1 PRHDT and CDR2 FYEKMQ (reference sequence). The V gene lost 3 bases and the J gene lost 6 bases, with 26 bases spanning the gap. The CDR3 covers 18 residues.

The CDR3 coding sequence is TGTGCCAGCAGCATGCGACAGAGCTCCTACAATGAGCAGTTCTTC. This encodes CASSMRQSSYNEQFF. V is TRBV7-8 and J is TRBJ2-1; possible D gene TRBD1, 5 bases. Germline CDR1 and CDR2: SGHVS and FQNEAQ. The CDR3 extends over 15 amino acids. The V gene lost 5 bases and the J gene lost 0 bases, with 11 bases spanning the gap. Together with reference TRBV7-8 and TRBJ2-1, the CDR3 gives the full variable domain: GAGVSQSPRYKVAKRGQDVALRCDPISGHVSLFWYQQALGQGPEFLTYFQNEAQLDKSGLPSDRFFAERPEGSVSTLKIQRTQQEDSAVYLCASSMRQSSYNEQFFGPGTRLTVL.

The V call is TRBV19, the J call TRBJ1-1; 9 bases match TRBD1. CDR1 is LNHDA and CDR2 is SQIVND in the germline V gene (reference sequence). V trimming: 7 bases; J trimming: 3 bases; junction bases outside the gene matches: 6. The length of the CDR3 is 14 residues. CDR3 DNA: TGTGCCAGTACCAACAGGGGGCGTGACACTGAAGCTTTCTTT. Protein sequence: CASTNRGRDTEAFF.

This chain connects TRBV4-1 to TRBJ2-1; 15 nucleotides match TRBD2. Germline V gives CDR1 MGHRA, CDR2 YSYEKL. The CDR3 totals 17 residues. With 3 bases clipped from V and 8 bases from J, the junction kept 8 bases outside the gene matches. The CDR3 region is CASSQPGLAGGKDEQFF. Here the CDR3 DNA reads TGCGCCAGCAGCCAGCCGGGACTAGCGGGGGGCAAGGATGAGCAGTTCTTC.

V usage is TRBV7-9 and J usage is TRBJ1-4; 9 bases fit TRBD1. The CDR3 covers 15 residues. J was trimmed by 14 bases and V by 5 bases; bases with no gene match: 15. Germline CDR1 reads SEHNR; CDR2 reads FQNEAQ (reference sequence). The CDR3 nucleotides are TGTGCCAGCAGCCCCCCCGGGACAGGGATGAAATGGCTGTTTTTT. This translates into CASSPPGTGMKWLFF.

The chain joins TRBV25-1 to TRBJ2-3; D not certain. Trimming took 2 bases from V and 4 from J, leaving 7 bases between them. The CDR3 extends over 13 amino acids. CDR1 is MGHDK and CDR2 is SYGVNS in the germline V gene. This CDR3 is CASSEVAPDTQYF. As DNA, the CDR3 is TGTGCCAGCAGTGAAGTTGCGCCAGATACGCAGTATTTT.

The V call is TRBV5-1, the J call TRBJ2-7, with 9 bases matching TRBD2. V lost 0 bases and J lost 4; bases outside the gene matches: 5. Germline V gives CDR1 SGHRS, CDR2 YFSETQ. CDR3 size: 15 residues. The CDR3 region has the DNA TGCGCCAGCAGCTTGGGCCCCAGCGGGGGGTACGAGCAGTACTTC. It encodes CASSLGPSGGYEQYF.

V and J are TRBV4-3 and TRBJ2-2; no definite D call. Germline lookup yields CDR1 LGHNA and CDR2 YSLEER. V was shortened by 5 bases and J by 7 bases, with 5 bases between the two germline ends. The CDR3 extends over 11 amino acids. The CDR3 loop is CASSSGGELFF. CDR3 bases: TGCGCCAGCAGCTCGGGCGGGGAGCTGTTTTTT.

The chain combines TRBV4-2 with TRBJ2-7; a possible D gene is TRBD2 (6 bases). This CDR3 contains 18 residues. Germline V CDR1 and CDR2: LGHNA, YNFKEQ. V was shortened by 1 base and J by 9 bases, with 28 bases between the two germline ends. Written as DNA, the CDR3 is TGTGCCAGCAGCCAAGGGAGGGAGAGGATTTCACCAGACCACGGGCAGTACTTC. This gives the protein CASSQGRERISPDHGQYF.

J is TRBJ2-3 and V is TRBV30, with 9 bases fitting TRBD2. Germline CDR1 is GTSNPN and CDR2 is SVGIG (reference sequence). The CDR3 covers 16 residues. V was pared by 0 bases and J by 4 bases, with 8 bases of the junction left unmatched. The CDR3 here is CAWSVGRGGRSDTQYF. The CDR3 bases are TGTGCCTGGAGTGTAGGGCGGGGGGGCCGTTCAGATACGCAGTATTTT.

The CDR3 DNA follows: TGCGCCAGCAGTGTGACGGCGGGGCCCCTCAATGAGCAGTTCTTC. Protein product: CASSVTAGPLNEQFF. This chain uses TRBV10-1 with TRBJ2-1; perhaps TRBD2 as D (6 bases). Germline CDR1 is WNHNN and CDR2 is SYGVQD (reference sequence). Deletions cut 4 bases from V and 6 bases from J, with 16 bases between. The CDR3 sequence is 15 residues long.

This chain links TRBV30 with TRBJ2-3, with 7 bases fitting TRBD2. Germline V lookup: CDR1 GTSNPN, CDR2 SVGIG (reference sequence). After removal of 3 bases from V and 5 bases from J, the junction contained 8 bases not matched to a gene. The CDR3 totals 14 residues. The CDR3 DNA reads TGTGCCTGGAGCCGGGCGGCGGGGGTAGATACGCAGTATTTT. Translating it yields CAWSRAAGVDTQYF.

This chain links TRBV6-1 with TRBJ1-1; TRBD1 might be the D (6 bases). There are 13 residues in the CDR3. V gave up 6 bases and J gave up 4 bases, with 12 bases separating them. Germline CDR1 MNHNS, CDR2 SASEGT. Here the CDR3 reads CASSAQGITEAFF. CDR3 bases: TGTGCCAGCAGCGCACAGGGTATCACTGAAGCTTTCTTT.

The chain recombines TRBV30 with TRBJ2-7; D may be TRBD2 (5 bases). Trimming removed 4 bases from V and 1 base from J, with 11 bases in between. The germline CDR1 and CDR2 sequences are GTSNPN and SVGIG (reference sequence). The CDR3 loop spans 13 amino acids. The DNA for the CDR3 is TGTGCCTGGACTCATCGGGGTTCCTACGAGCAGTACTTC. It yields the protein CAWTHRGSYEQYF. The complete variable domain, with remaining parts taken from reference TRBV30 and TRBJ2-7, reads SQTIHQWPATLVQPVGSPLSLECTVEGTSNPNLYWYRQAAGRGLQLLFYSVGIGQISSEVPQNLSASRPQDRQFILSSKKLLLSDSGFYLCAWTHRGSYEQYFGPGTRLTVT.

This chain uses TRBV28 with TRBJ2-1; 15 nucleotides match TRBD2. The V gene's germline CDR1 is MDHEN and CDR2 SYDVKM. V shed 5 bases, J shed 12 bases, and the junction held 8 bases outside the gene matches. CDR3 size: 15 residues. The CDR3, as DNA: TGTGCCAGCAGTACCGGGACTAGCGGGGGGAGGGGGCAGTTCTTC. Amino acids: CASSTGTSGGRGQFF.

The V and J genes are TRBV2 and TRBJ2-3; D gene uncertain. This CDR3 region has 15 residues. The V gene lost 7 bases and the J gene lost 4 bases, with 18 bases spanning the gap. CDR1 is SNHLY, CDR2 FYNNEI, per germline. The CDR3, as DNA: TGTGCCAGCAAGAGAGAGTTCCACCGGGCAGATACGCAGTATTTT. Amino acid sequence: CASKREFHRADTQYF.

The chain joins TRBV2 to TRBJ2-5; perhaps TRBD2 as D (5 bases). Trimming took off 3 bases at V and 2 bases at J, with 10 bases between the two ends. This CDR3 is 14 amino acids long. Germline V CDR1 and CDR2: SNHLY, FYNNEI. CDR3 sequence reads: CASSENGGQETQYF. The CDR3 DNA reads as TGTGCCAGCAGTGAGAACGGCGGGCAAGAGACCCAGTACTTC. Together with reference TRBV2 and TRBJ2-5, the CDR3 gives the full variable domain: EPEVTQTPSHQVTQMGQEVILRCVPISNHLYFYWYRQILGQKVEFLVSFYNNEISEKSEIFDDQFSVERPDGSNFTLKIRSTKLEDSAMYFCASSENGGQETQYFGPGTRLLVL.

The gene calls are TRBV2 and TRBJ2-1, with TRBD2 matching 7 bases. The V segment lost 7 bases and the J segment 0 bases; nucleotides outside the gene matches: 3. This CDR3 has 14 amino acids. Germline CDR1 reads SNHLY; CDR2 reads FYNNEI. The chain's CDR3 is CASTREGSYNEQFF. CDR3 bases: TGTGCCAGCACCAGGGAGGGCTCCTACAATGAGCAGTTCTTC.

Regarding this clone: This sample also contains other DNA sequences that code for the same CDR3. The chain is built from TRBV27 and TRBJ1-1, with D tentatively TRBD1 (6 bases). The CDR3 sequence is 15 residues long. Germline V gene data show CDR1 as MNHEY and CDR2 as SMNVEV (reference sequence). The V end lost 2 bases, the J end lost 1 base, and 11 bases lay between the germline ends. The CDR3 sequence is CASSLLTGPNTEAFF. CDR3 nucleotides: TGTGCCAGCAGTTTACTGACAGGACCGAACACTGAAGCTTTCTTT.

The rearrangement joins TRBV10-2 to TRBJ2-1; TRBD2 matches at 14 bases. The CDR3 extends over 15 amino acids. Per germline, CDR1 WSHSY and CDR2 SAAADI. Germline trimming cut 8 bases from V and 7 bases from J; bases unmatched to any gene: 7. The CDR3 loop reads CASQTSGGAWNEQFF. Written as DNA, the CDR3 is TGCGCCAGCCAGACTAGCGGGGGGGCGTGGAATGAGCAGTTCTTC.

The chain recombines TRBV4-3 with TRBJ2-5, with 11 bases matching TRBD2. The germline V gene has CDR1 LGHNA and CDR2 YSLEER. The trim removed 1 base at V and 4 bases at J, leaving 5 bases unmatched. The CDR3 contains 16 residues. This CDR3 reads CASSQGSSGGRETQYF. The CDR3 DNA reads TGCGCCAGCAGCCAAGGATCTAGCGGGGGGAGAGAGACCCAGTACTTC.

The V gene is TRBV6-1, the J gene TRBJ2-3; possibly TRBD2 for D (6 bases). Trimming took 2 bases from V and 3 from J, leaving 12 bases between them. The CDR3 length is 15 residues. Germline V gene sequence: CDR1 MNHNS, CDR2 SASEGT. The DNA for the CDR3 is TGTGCCAGCAGTGAAACGGAGGGTCGTACAGATACGCAGTATTTT. Translated, it gives CASSETEGRTDTQYF.

The chain joins TRBV19 to TRBJ2-7, with D tentatively TRBD1 (6 bases). Germline V lookup: CDR1 LNHDA, CDR2 SQIVND (reference sequence). Trimming stripped 5 bases from V and 0 bases from J, with 14 bases between. This CDR3 spans 15 amino acids. The DNA of the CDR3 is TGTGCCAGTAGTCCTGGGGACATCAGCTCCTACGAGCAGTACTTC. Translation gives CASSPGDISSYEQYF.